This passage covers 11 T cell receptor beta chains from one sample sequenced in a study of T-cell reconstitution after alpha-beta-depleted transplantation in children. The authors prepared the TCRbeta library with unique molecular identifiers. A single record per CDR3 protein comes from TCRdb applying MiXCR to the PCR reads. The table includes more than 85,000 distinct CDR3 sequences, approximately 8% detected once. This specimen was PBMCs, taken before TCRalphabeta/CD19-depleted stem cell transplant. All receptors come from a boy between 2 and 10 years old with acute lymphoblastic leukemia, due to receive a stem cell transplant.

At least ten counts were recorded for this clonotype. This chain uses TRBV5-1 with TRBJ1-1; 8 nucleotides align to TRBD1. CDR1 and CDR2 from the germline V gene are SGHRS and YFSETQ. The CDR3 consists of 17 residues. The V segment lost 4 bases and the J segment 2 bases; nucleotides outside the gene matches: 13. CDR3 nucleotides: TGCGCCAGCAGCGGGGGACAGGCCGTTCCATTAAACACTGAAGCTTTCTTT. Protein sequence: CASSGGQAVPLNTEAFF. Full variable domain (remainder filled in from reference TRBV5-1 and TRBJ1-1): KAGVTQTPRYLIKTRGQQVTLSCSPISGHRSVSWYQQTPGQGLQFLFEYFSETQRNKGNFPGRFSGRQFSNSRSEMNVSTLELGDSALYLCASSGGQAVPLNTEAFFGQGTRLTVV.

This clonotype was seen repeatedly, ten times or more. The V and J genes are TRBV7-9 and TRBJ1-3; no clear D gene. Trimming pared 5 bases from V and 0 bases from J, leaving 11 bases between. CDR1 and CDR2 (germline): SEHNR, FQNEAQ (reference sequence). The CDR3 runs 15 residues. CDR3 loop: CASSHPLSSGNTIYF. CDR3 DNA sequence: TGTGCCAGCAGCCACCCACTATCCTCTGGAAACACCATATATTTT.

In its sample, this clonotype was seen many times. The genes are TRBV15 and TRBJ2-3, with 10 bases identical to TRBD2. The junction had 14 bases not matched to a gene; V was cut back by 8 bases and J by 0 bases. The CDR3 length is 18 residues. Germline CDR1 LNHNV, CDR2 YYDKDF (reference sequence). The CDR3 protein is CATGGASGGLPSTDTQYF. The CDR3 bases are TGTGCCACCGGCGGGGCTAGCGGGGGTCTCCCTAGCACAGATACGCAGTATTTT.

This clonotype was seen repeatedly, ten times or more. The chain is built from TRBV29-1 and TRBJ2-5; D might be TRBD1 (6 bases). Trimming took off 6 bases at V and 5 bases at J, with 16 bases between the two ends. Germline-derived CDR1 and CDR2 are SQVTM and ANQGSEA. This CDR3 has 13 residues. CDR3 in DNA: TGCAGCGTGGGGGACACCCACCGGGAGACCCAGTACTTC. Encoded protein: CSVGDTHRETQYF.

The chain joins TRBV5-1 to TRBJ2-5; D is undetermined. V was pared by 1 base and J by 3 bases, with 13 bases between. The V gene's germline CDR1 is SGHRS and CDR2 YFSETQ. The CDR3 has 15 residues. CDR3 protein: CASSLRSGREETQYF. The CDR3 coding sequence is TGCGCCAGCAGCTTGAGATCGGGCAGAGAAGAGACCCAGTACTTC.

The chain uses TRBV20-1 and TRBJ2-7, with 11 bases aligning to TRBD2. Germline V CDR1 and CDR2: DFQATT, SNEGSKA (reference sequence). This CDR3 is built from 14 residues. V lost 2 bases, J lost 0 bases, and 0 bases stayed unmatched. The CDR3 loop is CSARLAGGSYEQYF. Here the CDR3 DNA reads TGCAGTGCTAGACTAGCGGGGGGCTCCTACGAGCAGTACTTC.

Many counts were recorded for this clonotype. The chain is built from TRBV3-1 and TRBJ1-1; 7 bases map to TRBD1. With 4 bases clipped from V and 4 bases from J, the junction kept 6 bases outside the gene matches. This CDR3 contains 14 residues. Germline V gives CDR1 LGHDT, CDR2 YNNKEL (reference sequence). CDR3 amino acids: CASSLQGGTTEAFF. The CDR3, as DNA: TGTGCCAGCAGCCTGCAGGGGGGGACCACTGAAGCTTTCTTT.

This clonotype was counted at least ten times. The CDR3 DNA reads TGCAGTGCTAGAGGCTGGGAAGATACGCAGTATTTT. Its protein is CSARGWEDTQYF. The chain has TRBV20-1 and TRBJ2-3; D not certain. The V and J ends lost 1 base and 5 bases respectively, with 7 bases between them. Per the germline V gene, CDR1 is DFQATT and CDR2 is SNEGSKA (reference sequence). CDR3 size: 12 residues.

This rearrangement joins TRBV7-9 to TRBJ1-1, with 11 bases that match TRBD1. V was pared by 4 bases and J by 4 bases, with 5 bases of the junction left unmatched. The germline CDR1 and CDR2 sequences are SEHNR and FQNEAQ (reference sequence). This CDR3 has 15 residues. As DNA, the CDR3 is TGTGCCAGCAGCTACACCGGGACAGGGGGCACTGAAGCTTTCTTT. Translation: CASSYTGTGGTEAFF.

This clonotype showed up many times. The V call is TRBV6-5, the J call TRBJ2-3, with 11 bases fitting TRBD2. Germline CDR1 MNHEY, CDR2 SVGAGI. V shed 2 bases, J shed 1 base, and the junction held 8 bases outside the gene matches. This CDR3 has 18 amino acids. CDR3 residues: CASSYIAGGPGGTDTQYF. CDR3 coding DNA: TGTGCCAGCAGTTACATAGCGGGGGGGCCGGGGGGCACAGATACGCAGTATTTT.

Many counts were recorded for this clonotype. The CDR3 DNA is TGTGCCAGCATCGGCGACAGGAACTATGGCTACACCTTC. This gives the protein CASIGDRNYGYTF. The gene calls are TRBV28 and TRBJ1-2; D may be TRBD1 (6 bases). From germline, CDR1 is MDHEN and CDR2 SYDVKM. Deletions cut 7 bases from V and 2 bases from J, with 11 bases between. CDR3 length: 13 amino acids.